This T cell receptor (beta chain) was found in a study of blood T cell repertoires in COVID-19. As for the study in general: The study drew acute and convalescent COVID-19 samples from the United States, Italy and Spain.

Donors in Cohort 3 counted as recovered after two negative PCRs, clearance, or symptom resolution. TCRdb's copy holds only in-frame clones and misses some; the assay was immunoSEQ multiplex PCR. The sample contains some 250,000 clones, roughly 85% of which appear only once. This clone was picked up one time. The CDR3 is made up of 15 amino acids. Germline V gene data show CDR1 as MNHNS and CDR2 as SASEGT. V lost 2 bases to trimming and J lost 7 bases; unmatched junction nucleotides: 10. The TCR originated in a woman aged 45-65 years who had recovered from COVID-19. This sequence joins TRBV6-1 and TRBJ1-2; 7 bases are shared with TRBD1. The sample consisted of PBMCs or T cells enriched from blood (not recorded which). The CDR3 loop is CASSEWWDRGSGYTF. CDR3 in DNA: TGTGCCAGCAGTGAATGGTGGGACAGAGGGAGTGGCTACACCTTC.